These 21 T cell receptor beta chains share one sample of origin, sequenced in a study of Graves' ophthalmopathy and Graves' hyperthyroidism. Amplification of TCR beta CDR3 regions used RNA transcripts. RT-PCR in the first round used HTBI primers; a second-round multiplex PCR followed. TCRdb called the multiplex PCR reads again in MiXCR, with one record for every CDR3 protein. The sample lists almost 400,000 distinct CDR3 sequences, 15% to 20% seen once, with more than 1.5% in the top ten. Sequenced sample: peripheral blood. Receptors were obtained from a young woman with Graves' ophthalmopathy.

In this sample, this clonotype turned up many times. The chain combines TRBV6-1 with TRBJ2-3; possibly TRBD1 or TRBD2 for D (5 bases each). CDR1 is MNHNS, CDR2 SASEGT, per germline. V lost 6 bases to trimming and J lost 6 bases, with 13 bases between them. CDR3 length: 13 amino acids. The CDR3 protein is CASSRDPRDTQYF. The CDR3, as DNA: TGTGCCAGCAGCAGGGACCCCAGGGATACGCAGTATTTT.

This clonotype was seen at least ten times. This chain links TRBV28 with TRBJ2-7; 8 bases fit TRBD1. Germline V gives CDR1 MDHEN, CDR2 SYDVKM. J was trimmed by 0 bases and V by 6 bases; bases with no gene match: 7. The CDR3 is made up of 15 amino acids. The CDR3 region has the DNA TGTGCCAGCAGCCAGGTAGGACAGGGCTCCTACGAGCAGTACTTC. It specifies CASSQVGQGSYEQYF.

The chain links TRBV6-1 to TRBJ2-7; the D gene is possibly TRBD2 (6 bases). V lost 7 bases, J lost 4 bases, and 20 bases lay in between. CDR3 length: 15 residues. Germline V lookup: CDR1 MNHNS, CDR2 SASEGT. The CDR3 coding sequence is TGTGCCAGCAATCTCGCGGGGAACGAGCAGTACGAGCAGTACTTC. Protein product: CASNLAGNEQYEQYF.

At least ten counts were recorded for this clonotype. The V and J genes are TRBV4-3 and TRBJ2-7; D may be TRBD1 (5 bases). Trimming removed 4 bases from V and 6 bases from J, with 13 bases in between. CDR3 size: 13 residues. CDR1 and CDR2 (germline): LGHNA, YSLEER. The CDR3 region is CASSRQTVSEQYF. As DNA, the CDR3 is TGCGCCAGCAGCCGCCAGACAGTCTCCGAGCAGTACTTC.

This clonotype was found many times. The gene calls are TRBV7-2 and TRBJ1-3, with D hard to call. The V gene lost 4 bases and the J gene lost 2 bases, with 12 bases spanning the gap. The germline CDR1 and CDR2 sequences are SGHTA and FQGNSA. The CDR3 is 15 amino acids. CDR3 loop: CASSSRRSTGNTIYF. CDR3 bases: TGTGCCAGCAGCTCCCGAAGGTCTACTGGAAACACCATATATTTT.

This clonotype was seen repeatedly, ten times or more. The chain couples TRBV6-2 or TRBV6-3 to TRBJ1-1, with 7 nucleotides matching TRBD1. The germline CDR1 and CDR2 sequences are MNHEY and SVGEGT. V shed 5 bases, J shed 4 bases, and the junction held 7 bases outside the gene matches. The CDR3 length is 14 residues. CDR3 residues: CASSPHRGGTEAFF. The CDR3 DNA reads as TGTGCCAGCAGTCCGCACAGGGGTGGCACTGAAGCTTTCTTT.

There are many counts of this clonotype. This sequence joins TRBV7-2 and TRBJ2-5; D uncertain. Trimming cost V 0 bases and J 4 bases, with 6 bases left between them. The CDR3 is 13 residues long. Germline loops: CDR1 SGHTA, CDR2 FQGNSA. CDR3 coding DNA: TGTGCCAGCAGCTTAGCTAGGAGAGAGACCCAGTACTTC. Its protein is CASSLARRETQYF.

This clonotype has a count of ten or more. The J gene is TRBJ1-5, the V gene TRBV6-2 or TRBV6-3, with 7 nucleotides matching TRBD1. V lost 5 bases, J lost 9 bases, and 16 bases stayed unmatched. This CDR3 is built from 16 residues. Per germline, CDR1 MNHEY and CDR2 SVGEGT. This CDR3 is CASSDMTGRPDRPQHF. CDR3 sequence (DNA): TGTGCCAGCAGTGACATGACAGGGAGGCCCGATCGGCCCCAGCATTTT.

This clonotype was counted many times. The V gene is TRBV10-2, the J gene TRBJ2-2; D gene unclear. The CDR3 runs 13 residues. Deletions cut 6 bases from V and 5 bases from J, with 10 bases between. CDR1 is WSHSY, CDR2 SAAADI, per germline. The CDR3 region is CASRTPTTGELFF. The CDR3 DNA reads TGCGCCAGCAGAACCCCCACGACCGGGGAGCTGTTTTTT.

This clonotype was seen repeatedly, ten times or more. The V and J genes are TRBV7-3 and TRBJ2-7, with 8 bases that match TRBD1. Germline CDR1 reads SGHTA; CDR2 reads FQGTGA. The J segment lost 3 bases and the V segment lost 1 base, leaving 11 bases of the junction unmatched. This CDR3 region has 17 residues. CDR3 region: CASSLIAPDRESYEQYF. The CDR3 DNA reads TGTGCCAGCAGCTTAATCGCCCCGGACAGGGAAAGCTACGAGCAGTACTTC.

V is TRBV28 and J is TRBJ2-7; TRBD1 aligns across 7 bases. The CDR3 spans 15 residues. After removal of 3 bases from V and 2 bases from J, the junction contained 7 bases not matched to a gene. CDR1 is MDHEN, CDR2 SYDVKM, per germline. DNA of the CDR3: TGTGCCAGCAGTTTGTCCGGGACAGAAACCTACGAGCAGTACTTC. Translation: CASSLSGTETYEQYF.

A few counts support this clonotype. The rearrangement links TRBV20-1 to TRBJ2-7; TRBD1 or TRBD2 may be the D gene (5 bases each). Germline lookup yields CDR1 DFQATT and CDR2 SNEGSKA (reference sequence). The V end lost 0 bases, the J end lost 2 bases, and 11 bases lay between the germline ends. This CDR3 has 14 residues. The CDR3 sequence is CSARDIGATYEQYF. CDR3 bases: TGCAGTGCTAGAGATATCGGGGCCACCTACGAGCAGTACTTC.

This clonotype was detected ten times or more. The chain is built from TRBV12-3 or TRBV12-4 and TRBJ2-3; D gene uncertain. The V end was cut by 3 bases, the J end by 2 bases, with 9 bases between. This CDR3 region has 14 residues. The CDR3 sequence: CASSFSRNTDTQYF. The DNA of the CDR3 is TGTGCCAGCAGTTTTTCCAGAAACACAGATACGCAGTATTTT.

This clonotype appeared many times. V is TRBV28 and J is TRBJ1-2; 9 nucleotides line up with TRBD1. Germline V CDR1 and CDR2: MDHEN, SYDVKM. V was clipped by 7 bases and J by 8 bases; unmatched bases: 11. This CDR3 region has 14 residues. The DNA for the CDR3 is TGTGCCAGCAAAAGACAGGGGGGACCCGGGGGCTACACCTTC. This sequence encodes CASKRQGGPGGYTF.

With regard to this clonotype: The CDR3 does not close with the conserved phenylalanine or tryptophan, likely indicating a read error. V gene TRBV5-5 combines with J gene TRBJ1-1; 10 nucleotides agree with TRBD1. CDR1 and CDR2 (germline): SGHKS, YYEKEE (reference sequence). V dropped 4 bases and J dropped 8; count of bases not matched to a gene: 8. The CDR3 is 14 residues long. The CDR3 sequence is CASSAVPGQGEAFL. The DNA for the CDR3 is TGTGCCAGCAGCGCCGTCCCGGGACAGGGGGAAGCTTTCCTT.

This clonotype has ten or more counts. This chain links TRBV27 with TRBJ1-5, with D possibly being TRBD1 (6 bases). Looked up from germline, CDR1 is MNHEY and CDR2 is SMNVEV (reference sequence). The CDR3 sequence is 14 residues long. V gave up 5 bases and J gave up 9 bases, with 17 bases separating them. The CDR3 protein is CASSHREDATPQHF. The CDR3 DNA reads TGTGCCAGCAGTCACAGGGAGGATGCGACGCCCCAGCATTTT.

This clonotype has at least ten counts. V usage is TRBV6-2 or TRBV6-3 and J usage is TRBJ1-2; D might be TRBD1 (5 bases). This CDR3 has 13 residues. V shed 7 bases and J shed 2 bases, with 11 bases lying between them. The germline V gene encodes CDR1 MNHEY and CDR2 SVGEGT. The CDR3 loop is CASKEGWNYGYTF. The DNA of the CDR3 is TGTGCCAGCAAGGAGGGGTGGAACTATGGCTACACCTTC.

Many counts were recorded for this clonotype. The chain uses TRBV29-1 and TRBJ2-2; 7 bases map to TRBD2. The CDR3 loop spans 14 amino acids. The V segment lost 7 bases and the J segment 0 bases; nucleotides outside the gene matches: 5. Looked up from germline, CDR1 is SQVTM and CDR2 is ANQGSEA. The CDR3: CSAWAGANTGELFF. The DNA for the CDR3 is TGCAGCGCTTGGGCGGGGGCGAACACCGGGGAGCTGTTTTTT.

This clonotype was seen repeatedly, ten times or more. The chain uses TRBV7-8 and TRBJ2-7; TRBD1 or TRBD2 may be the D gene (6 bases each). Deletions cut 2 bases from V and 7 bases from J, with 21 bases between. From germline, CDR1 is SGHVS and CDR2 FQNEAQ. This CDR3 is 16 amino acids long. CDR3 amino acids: CASSLTWRRGSGEQYF. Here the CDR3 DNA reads TGTGCCAGCAGCTTAACATGGCGGAGGGGGTCTGGTGAGCAGTACTTC.

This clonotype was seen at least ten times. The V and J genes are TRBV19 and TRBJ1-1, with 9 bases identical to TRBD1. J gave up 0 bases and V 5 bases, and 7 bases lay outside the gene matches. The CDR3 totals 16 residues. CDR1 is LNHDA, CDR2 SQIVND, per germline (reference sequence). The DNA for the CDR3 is TGTGCCAGTAGTCCTCGGGACAGGGCGATGAACACTGAAGCTTTCTTT. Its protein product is CASSPRDRAMNTEAFF.

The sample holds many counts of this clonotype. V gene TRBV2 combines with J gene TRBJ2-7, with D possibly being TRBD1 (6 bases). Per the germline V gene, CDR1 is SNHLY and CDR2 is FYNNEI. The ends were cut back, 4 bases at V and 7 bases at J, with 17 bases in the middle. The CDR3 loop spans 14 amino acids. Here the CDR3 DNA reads TGTGCCAGCAGTGGGACAGATACTTTTAGAGAGCAGTACTTC. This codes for CASSGTDTFREQYF.